Shown below are 27 T cell receptor beta chains from a single sample sequenced in a study of cytomegalovirus exposure and HLA in healthy donors. This PCR relied on a set of 60 Vbeta primers and 13 Jbeta primers. Data came from immunoSEQ multiplex PCR; TCRdb stores just in-frame clones and leaves some out. The top ten clones hold 1.5% to 2% of a sample with more than 150,000 clones, around 83% of them seen once. The sequencing input was PBMCs. These receptors came from a man in his fifties or sixties in good health and CMV-seronegative.

This chain links TRBV5-1 with TRBJ2-7, with D possibly TRBD2 on 6 matching bases. Trimming cost V 4 bases and J 1 base, with 12 bases left between them. This CDR3 region has 14 residues. Germline CDR1 and CDR2: SGHRS and YFSETQ. In nucleotides, the CDR3 is TGCGCCAGCAGCCCACGGGAGAGGTCCTACGAGCAGTACTTC. Its protein is CASSPRERSYEQYF.

The chain uses TRBV2 and TRBJ2-3; the match to TRBD2 covers 9 bases. The CDR3 spans 15 residues. Looked up from germline, CDR1 is SNHLY and CDR2 is FYNNEI. V was clipped by 0 bases and J by 4 bases; unmatched bases: 2. CDR3 amino acids: CASSEASGRADTQYF. DNA for the CDR3: TGTGCCAGCAGTGAAGCTAGCGGGAGAGCAGATACGCAGTATTTT.

The chain is built from TRBV28 and TRBJ1-6; 7 bases map to TRBD1. The CDR3 has 16 residues. The J segment lost 6 bases and the V segment lost 6 bases, leaving 11 bases of the junction unmatched. The germline V gene has CDR1 MDHEN and CDR2 SYDVKM. The CDR3 loop is CASRATGTALNSPLHF. The CDR3 DNA sequence: TGTGCCAGCAGAGCCACCGGGACAGCCCTTAATTCACCCCTCCACTTT.

This clone was seen a single time. V is TRBV5-1 and J is TRBJ1-4; D unresolved. Per the germline V gene, CDR1 is SGHRS and CDR2 is YFSETQ. This CDR3 has 15 residues. Trimming removed 4 bases at V and 7 bases at J, with 17 bases between. The CDR3 region is CASSLALLRGEKLFF. CDR3 DNA: TGCGCCAGCAGCCTAGCCCTTCTGCGGGGTGAAAAACTGTTTTTT.

The chain employs TRBV7-3 and TRBJ2-2; D is undetermined. The germline V gene has CDR1 SGHTA and CDR2 FQGTGA. The CDR3 loop spans 14 amino acids. With 5 bases removed from V and 6 bases from J, the gap between germline ends came to 13 bases. The DNA of the CDR3 is TGTGCCAGCAGCCCCTCCCGGGTATCCGGGGAGCTGTTTTTT. Translated: CASSPSRVSGELFF.

On this clone: This CDR3 is also generated by other DNA sequences in the sample. CDR3 sequence (DNA): TGTGCCAGTAGTACGGGGGGCTACGAGCAGTACTTC. This gives the protein CASSTGGYEQYF. This chain uses TRBV19 with TRBJ2-7; 7 positions match TRBD2. The J segment lost 3 bases and the V segment lost 4 bases, leaving 0 bases of the junction unmatched. The germline V gene encodes CDR1 LNHDA and CDR2 SQIVND (reference sequence). The CDR3 runs to 12 residues.

CDR3 DNA: TGTGCCAGCAGCCTACCTGCCCGGAGACCTTTAATAACCAATCAGCCCCAGCATTTT. Its translation: CASSLPARRPLITNQPQHF. The V gene is TRBV7-2, the J gene TRBJ1-5; D not resolved. Germline CDR1 is SGHTA and CDR2 is FQGNSA. The CDR3 sequence is 19 residues long. Trimming cost V 5 bases and J 3 bases, with 26 bases left between them. Drawing the rest from reference TRBV7-2 and TRBJ1-5, the complete variable domain is GAGVSQSPSNKVTEKGKDVELRCDPISGHTALYWYRQSLGQGLEFLIYFQGNSAPDKSGLPSDRFSAERTGGSVSTLTIQRTQQEDSAVYLCASSLPARRPLITNQPQHFGDGTRLSIL.

The table lists this clone with a count of one. The chain links TRBV9 to TRBJ2-1; D possibly corresponds to TRBD2 (6 bases). The V gene lost 4 bases and the J gene lost 4 bases, with 15 bases spanning the gap. The CDR3 has 15 amino acids. Germline V CDR1 and CDR2: SGDLS, YYNGEE. This CDR3 reads CASSPQRAGYNEQFF. CDR3 nucleotides: TGTGCCAGCAGCCCACAGAGGGCGGGGTACAATGAGCAGTTCTTC.

This clone was found a few times. In DNA form, the CDR3 reads TGTGCCAGCAGTACACTAGCGGGAGTTGACGAGCAGTACTTC. This sequence encodes CASSTLAGVDEQYF. The chain has TRBV6-5 and TRBJ2-7, with 11 bases aligning to TRBD2. The V gene's germline CDR1 is MNHEY and CDR2 SVGAGI. The CDR3 totals 14 residues. Unmatched junction bases numbered 5, after V lost 5 bases and J lost 5 bases.

In its sample, this clone was seen once. The chain recombines TRBV30 with TRBJ2-1; no firm D call. Per germline, CDR1 GTSNPN and CDR2 SVGIG (reference sequence). Trimming stripped 3 bases from V and 8 bases from J, with 11 bases between. This CDR3 contains 12 residues. The CDR3 DNA follows: TGTGCCTGGAGCCTGACTGGCGATGAGCAGTTCTTC. It specifies CAWSLTGDEQFF.

The chain employs TRBV2 and TRBJ2-5; D perhaps matches TRBD2 (7 bases). This CDR3 has 17 amino acids. The V and J ends lost 6 bases and 5 bases respectively, with 25 bases between them. Germline V lookup: CDR1 SNHLY, CDR2 FYNNEI. The CDR3 reads CASSGGRDTLLGETQYF. The CDR3 DNA sequence: TGTGCCAGCAGCGGAGGGAGGGACACTCTCCTGGGGGAGACCCAGTACTTC.

J is TRBJ2-6 and V is TRBV6-1; 7 nucleotides agree with TRBD1. The length of the CDR3 is 15 residues. V shed 5 bases, J shed 2 bases, and the junction held 3 bases outside the gene matches. Germline CDR1 MNHNS, CDR2 SASEGT. This CDR3 reads CASSRDRAGANVLTF. DNA of the CDR3: TGTGCCAGCAGTCGAGACAGGGCTGGGGCCAACGTCCTGACTTTC.

The chain combines TRBV6-5 with TRBJ2-7; 7 bases align to TRBD2. With 2 bases clipped from V and 1 base from J, the junction kept 5 bases outside the gene matches. In germline, CDR1 is MNHEY, CDR2 SVGAGI. This CDR3 is 15 amino acids long. This CDR3 is CASSYGPGGSYEQYF. In DNA form, the CDR3 reads TGTGCCAGCAGTTACGGTCCGGGGGGTTCCTACGAGCAGTACTTC.

This clone was seen once. CDR3 residues: CASSLARTGNYEQYF. The CDR3 coding sequence is TGTGCCAGCAGCTTAGCGCGGACAGGGAACTACGAGCAGTACTTC. V usage is TRBV7-2 and J usage is TRBJ2-7; 8 nucleotides agree with TRBD1. This CDR3 has 15 residues. J was trimmed by 3 bases and V by 0 bases; bases with no gene match: 4. The V gene's germline CDR1 is SGHTA and CDR2 FQGNSA.

The chain carries TRBV7-2 and TRBJ2-1, with D maybe TRBD1 (6 bases). Germline values: CDR1 SGHTA, CDR2 FQGNSA. There are 14 residues in the CDR3. V lost 5 bases and J 9 bases, leaving 17 bases between the germline ends. In DNA form, the CDR3 reads TGTGCCAGCAGCCCCGGGACAACACTAGGTGAGCAGTTCTTC. Translating it yields CASSPGTTLGEQFF. The complete variable domain, with remaining parts taken from reference TRBV7-2 and TRBJ2-1, reads GAGVSQSPSNKVTEKGKDVELRCDPISGHTALYWYRQSLGQGLEFLIYFQGNSAPDKSGLPSDRFSAERTGGSVSTLTIQRTQQEDSAVYLCASSPGTTLGEQFFGPGTRLTVL.

V and J are TRBV7-9 and TRBJ2-2, with TRBD1 matching 9 bases. Germline CDR1 and CDR2: SEHNR and FQNEAQ (reference sequence). The V segment lost 8 bases and the J segment 7 bases; nucleotides outside the gene matches: 14. This CDR3 contains 16 residues. DNA for the CDR3: TGTGCCAGCGGGACCCGAACAGGGGGCATGGGCGGGGAGCTGTTTTTT. Encoded protein: CASGTRTGGMGGELFF. Together with reference TRBV7-9 and TRBJ2-2, the CDR3 gives the full variable domain: DTGVSQNPRHKITKRGQNVTFRCDPISEHNRLYWYRQTLGQGPEFLTYFQNEAQLEKSRLLSDRFSAERPKGSFSTLEIQRTEQGDSAMYLCASGTRTGGMGGELFFGEGSRLTVL.

The chain employs TRBV6-1 and TRBJ2-1, with D uncertain. Germline lookup yields CDR1 MNHNS and CDR2 SASEGT. V lost 2 bases to trimming and J lost 3 bases, with 2 bases between them. This CDR3 spans 12 amino acids. The CDR3 loop reads CASSERYNEQFF. As DNA, the CDR3 is TGTGCCAGCAGTGAACGCTACAATGAGCAGTTCTTC.

CDR3 sequence reads: CASSSPSGTFSEARYF. CDR3 nucleotides: TGCGCCAGCAGCTCCCCCTCCGGAACATTCAGCGAGGCCCGGTACTTC. The gene calls are TRBV5-1 and TRBJ2-4, with D hard to call. V dropped 3 bases and J dropped 15 bases, with 28 bases sitting between them. Germline-derived CDR1 and CDR2 are SGHRS and YFSETQ. This CDR3 is built from 16 residues.

This chain uses TRBV7-8 with TRBJ1-6, with 7 bases lining up with TRBD1. V was pared by 5 bases and J by 5 bases, with 6 bases of the junction left unmatched. The length of the CDR3 is 15 residues. Per the germline V gene, CDR1 is SGHVS and CDR2 is FQNEAQ. The CDR3: CASSKGQQNNSPLHF. DNA for the CDR3: TGTGCCAGCAGCAAGGGACAGCAGAATAATTCACCCCTCCACTTT.

As for this clone: The sample holds other DNA sequences that translate to the same CDR3. CDR3 in amino acids: CASSLGENTEAFF. Written as DNA, the CDR3 is TGTGCCAGCAGCTTGGGCGAGAACACTGAAGCTTTCTTT. The chain links TRBV11-3 to TRBJ1-1; D remains ambiguous. V lost 3 bases to trimming and J lost 1 base, with 6 bases between them. The CDR3 spans 13 residues. The V gene's germline CDR1 is SGHNT and CDR2 YENEEA.

The CDR3 region is CASSSSSGGYNEQFF. In DNA form, the CDR3 reads TGTGCCAGCAGCTCTTCTAGCGGGGGCTACAATGAGCAGTTCTTC. V is TRBV7-3 and J is TRBJ2-1; 10 nucleotides match TRBD2. This CDR3 has 15 residues. The trim removed 4 bases at V and 3 bases at J, leaving 3 bases unmatched. From germline, CDR1 is SGHTA and CDR2 FQGTGA.

V gene TRBV11-2 combines with J gene TRBJ2-7; TRBD1 matches 10 bases. CDR3 length equals 15 residues. V gave up 4 bases and J gave up 3 bases; unmatched junction bases: 6. Germline loops: CDR1 SGHAT, CDR2 FQNNGV. In nucleotides, the CDR3 is TGTGCCAGCAGCTCTCCGGGACAGGGGATCTACGAGCAGTACTTC. Its protein product is CASSSPGQGIYEQYF.

The chain links TRBV18 to TRBJ2-7, with TRBD1 matching 8 bases. Trimming at V came to 2 bases and at J to 6 bases, leaving 9 bases not matched to a gene. The CDR3 consists of 15 residues. Germline V CDR1 and CDR2: KGHSH, LQKENI. CDR3 amino acids: CASSPTTGGSFEQYF. The CDR3 nucleotides read TGTGCCAGCTCACCAACAACAGGGGGAAGCTTCGAGCAGTACTTC.

The chain employs TRBV11-2 and TRBJ2-3, with D perhaps matching TRBD1 (6 bases). Germline V gives CDR1 SGHAT, CDR2 FQNNGV. The CDR3 covers 14 residues. Deletions cut 5 bases from V and 2 bases from J, with 11 bases between. Here the CDR3 DNA reads TGTGCCAGCAGCCCCCAGGGGCCCACAGATACGCAGTATTTT. It specifies CASSPQGPTDTQYF.

The V and J genes are TRBV5-8 and TRBJ1-3, with no clear D. CDR3 length: 17 amino acids. From germline, CDR1 is SGHTS and CDR2 YDEGEE. The V end was cut by 0 bases, the J end by 0 bases, with 13 bases between. CDR3 nucleotides: TGTGCCAGCAGCTTGGCCGCTCAGCGGATCTCTGGAAACACCATATATTTT. Amino acid sequence: CASSLAAQRISGNTIYF.

This chain joins TRBV6-5 and TRBJ1-6; D remains ambiguous. The germline V gene encodes CDR1 MNHEY and CDR2 SVGAGI. Trimming pared 4 bases from V and 11 bases from J, leaving 12 bases between. This CDR3 spans 13 amino acids. CDR3: CASSSPVTAPLHF. CDR3 sequence (DNA): TGTGCCAGCAGTTCGCCCGTTACGGCACCCCTCCACTTT.

The V and J genes are TRBV2 and TRBJ2-5, with 9 bases matching TRBD1. The J call may be mistaken, given a closer DNA end match to TRBJ2-7. The CDR3 is 16 residues long. The germline CDR1 and CDR2 sequences are SNHLY and FYNNEI. CDR3 sequence reads: CASNPPAGQGSYEQYF. The CDR3, as DNA: TGTGCCAGTAACCCTCCCGCGGGACAGGGATCCTACGAGCAGTACTTC.